Listed below are T cell receptor beta chains from one sample, sequenced in a study of blood T cell repertoires in COVID-19. Assay used: immunoSEQ multiplex PCR; TCRdb lists only in-frame clones, some missing. Found here are about 120,000 clones, 85% to 90% of them singletons; the top ten hold more than 3%. Specimen: peripheral blood. These receptors were taken from a woman aged 55-75 years with COVID-19, enrolled during active disease. Both conserved end residues are part of each CDR3. The order of the fields is J gene, clone size, D gene, V gene, CDR3 protein, CDR3 DNA. D genes are given only for firm matches. Expanded clones get a size class; other rows say once, few or many, or leave the size out.

TRBJ1-5 | NA | TRBD1 | TRBV6-5 | CASSSQGQGYQPQHF | TGTGCCAGCAGTTCCCAGGGACAGGGGTATCAGCCCCAGCATTTT
TRBJ1-1 | NA | NA | TRBV29-1 | CSVAQQGTTEAFF | TGCAGCGTTGCCCAACAGGGCACGACTGAAGCTTTCTTT
TRBJ1-2 | NA | NA | TRBV10-3 | CAIKWAQGDGYTF | TGTGCCATCAAGTGGGCACAGGGAGATGGCTACACCTTC
TRBJ2-7 | NA | NA | TRBV18 | CASSPEGLGETYEQYF | TGTGCCAGCTCACCGGAAGGGCTAGGGGAAACCTACGAGCAGTACTTC
TRBJ1-1 | few | NA | TRBV9 | CASSPGHLTNTEAFF | TGTGCCAGCAGCCCGGGACACCTTACAAACACTGAAGCTTTCTTT
TRBJ2-3 | NA | TRBD1 | TRBV9 | CASSVRDRGPDTQYF | TGTGCCAGCAGCGTAAGGGACAGGGGCCCAGATACGCAGTATTTT
TRBJ2-2 | NA | NA | TRBV5-4 | CASSAGTPIGDTGELFF | TGTGCCAGCAGCGCTGGGACACCAATTGGGGACACCGGGGAGCTGTTTTTT
TRBJ2-3 | NA | TRBD1 | TRBV12-5 | CASGTGTGAVDTQYF | TGTGCTAGTGGGACCGGGACAGGGGCTGTAGATACGCAGTATTTT
TRBJ2-3 | NA | TRBD1 | TRBV18 | CASSTRGRGTGVPDDTQYF | TGTGCCAGCTCAACTCGTGGACGCGGGACAGGGGTTCCAGATGATACGCAGTATTTT
TRBJ2-5 | NA | NA | TRBV4-1 | CASSQDRGVETQYF | TGCGCCAGCAGCCAAGATCGCGGGGTAGAGACCCAGTACTTC
TRBJ1-2 | NA | TRBD1 | TRBV7-2 | CASSLAHPGQGANGYTF | TGTGCCAGCAGCTTAGCCCATCCGGGACAGGGGGCAAATGGCTACACCTTC
TRBJ1-1 | NA | NA | TRBV7-9 | CASSFNRGDTEAFF | TGTGCCAGCAGCTTTAACCGGGGGGACACTGAAGCTTTCTTT
TRBJ1-5 | once | TRBD1 | TRBV10-3 | CAISDGQGQNQPQHF | TGTGCCATCAGTGACGGACAGGGACAGAATCAGCCCCAGCATTTT
TRBJ1-2 | NA | NA | TRBV6-2/TRBV6-3 | CASSFVGRVDYGYTF | TGTGCCAGCAGTTTTGTGGGCAGGGTTGACTATGGCTACACCTTC
TRBJ1-1 | NA | TRBD1 | TRBV18 | CASSHGQGATEAFF | TGTGCCAGCTCGCACGGACAGGGGGCGACTGAAGCTTTCTTT
TRBJ2-5 | NA | TRBD2 | TRBV7-2 | CASSLDSGGVQETQYF | TGTGCCAGCAGCTTAGACAGCGGGGGGGTCCAAGAGACCCAGTACTTC
TRBJ2-5 | NA | TRBD2 | TRBV6-6 | CASSYATSGRQETQYF | TGTGCCAGCAGTTACGCTACTAGCGGGAGACAAGAGACCCAGTACTTC
TRBJ1-4 | NA | NA | TRBV18 | CASSTNTATNEKLFF | TGTGCCAGCTCAACGAACACAGCAACTAATGAAAAACTGTTTTTT
TRBJ2-5 | NA | NA | TRBV12-3/TRBV12-4 | CASTFFGLETQYF | TGTGCCAGCACCTTCTTCGGTTTAGAGACCCAGTACTTC
TRBJ2-7 | once | TRBD2 | TRBV30 | CAWSVPAGTYEQYF | TGTGCCTGGAGTGTCCCAGCGGGGACCTACGAGCAGTACTTC
TRBJ1-1 | NA | NA | TRBV5-1 | CASSHGQGGTEAFF | TGCGCCAGCAGCCACGGGCAGGGTGGAACTGAAGCTTTCTTT
TRBJ2-1 | once | NA | TRBV25-1 | CASSDLRRTNEQFF | TGTGCCAGCAGTGATCTTCGACGGACTAATGAGCAGTTCTTC
TRBJ2-3 | NA | TRBD1 | TRBV18 | CASSIQGIATDTQYF | TGTGCCAGCTCAATACAGGGGATAGCCACAGATACGCAGTATTTT
TRBJ2-5 | NA | NA | TRBV29-1 | CSVEASAGETQYF | TGCAGCGTTGAAGCGAGCGCCGGAGAGACCCAGTACTTC
TRBJ1-4 | NA | TRBD1 | TRBV4-1 | CASTPGQGSGKLFF | TGCGCCAGCACCCCGGGACAGGGTTCCGGAAAACTGTTTTTT
TRBJ1-1 | NA | TRBD1 | TRBV6-5 | CASSRTGWTEAFF | TGTGCCAGCAGCAGGACAGGCTGGACTGAAGCTTTCTTT
TRBJ1-2 | NA | NA | TRBV7-9 | CASSSSGFGYTF | TGTGCCAGCAGCTCTTCAGGGTTTGGCTACACCTTC
TRBJ2-1 | NA | NA | TRBV29-1 | CSVEGQGRSSYNEQFF | TGCAGCGTTGAAGGGCAGGGGAGATCCTCCTACAATGAGCAGTTCTTC
TRBJ2-7 | NA | TRBD1 | TRBV23-1 | CASTGPGQERYEQYF | TGCGCCAGCACGGGCCCGGGACAGGAGCGTTACGAGCAGTACTTC
TRBJ1-6 | NA | NA | TRBV4-2 | CASSQDRSQGYNSPLHF | TGTGCCAGCAGCCAAGATCGGTCACAGGGATATAATTCACCCCTCCACTTT
TRBJ2-7 | NA | NA | TRBV19 | CASSLPTQGVEQYF | TGTGCCAGTAGTCTCCCCACGCAAGGGGTCGAGCAGTACTTC
TRBJ1-4 | NA | TRBD1 | TRBV2 | CASILGQRNEKLFF | TGTGCCAGCATCCTGGGACAGAGAAATGAAAAACTGTTTTTT
TRBJ1-1 | NA | NA | TRBV3-1/TRBV3-2 | CASSPGRGMNTEAFF | TGTGCCAGCAGCCCGGGACGGGGGATGAACACTGAAGCTTTCTTT
TRBJ1-4 | NA | TRBD1 | TRBV5-8 | CASSLFYRDSFF | TGTGCCAGCAGCTTGTTTTATCGGGACAGTTTTTTT
TRBJ2-1 | NA | TRBD2 | TRBV27 | CASNALGLAGGPEQFF | TGTGCCAGCAATGCCTTGGGACTAGCGGGGGGGCCAGAGCAGTTCTTC
TRBJ1-2 | few | NA | TRBV27 | CASSLNRAYGYTF | TGTGCCAGCAGTTTAAACAGGGCCTATGGCTACACCTTC
TRBJ1-4 | NA | TRBD1 | TRBV6-5 | CASSPGTVTNEKLFF | TGTGCCAGCAGTCCAGGGACAGTAACTAATGAAAAACTGTTTTTT
TRBJ2-3 | once | TRBD1 | TRBV5-1 | CASSLGRPGTGADTQYF | TGCGCCAGCAGCTTGGGGCGTCCCGGGACAGGGGCAGATACGCAGTATTTT
TRBJ2-7 | NA | TRBD1 | TRBV29-1 | CSGGTDYEQYF | TGCAGCGGTGGGACAGACTACGAGCAGTACTTC
TRBJ2-1 | NA | TRBD2 | TRBV5-4 | CASSAIGTSGGYNEQFF | TGTGCCAGCAGCGCGATCGGGACTAGCGGGGGGTACAATGAGCAGTTCTTC
TRBJ2-5 | NA | TRBD1 | TRBV19 | CASGYTGAETQYF | TGTGCCAGTGGTTACACAGGGGCCGAGACCCAGTACTTC
TRBJ1-5 | NA | TRBD1 | TRBV5-1 | CASSLGTGNQPQHF | TGCGCCAGCAGCCTGGGGACAGGCAATCAGCCCCAGCATTTT
TRBJ1-1 | NA | NA | TRBV4-2 | CASSQREGGEAFF | TGTGCCAGCAGCCAACGGGAAGGGGGTGAAGCTTTCTTT
TRBJ1-2 | NA | NA | TRBV3-1/TRBV3-2 | CASSQGLGYTF | TGTGCCAGCAGCCAGGGACTCGGCTACACCTTC
TRBJ2-2 | NA | TRBD1 | TRBV7-9 | CASSPTGGSNTGELFF | TGTGCCAGCAGCCCGACAGGGGGCTCGAACACCGGGGAGCTGTTTTTT
TRBJ1-2 | NA | NA | TRBV27 | CASSSMTGRYTF | TGTGCCAGCAGTTCTATGACAGGTCGCTACACCTTC
TRBJ1-5 | NA | NA | TRBV15 | CATSRGLDTGQPQHF | TGTGCCACCAGCAGGGGACTGGATACGGGTCAGCCCCAGCATTTT
TRBJ2-3 | once | NA | TRBV10-1 | CASPAPRRGGVNTQYF | TGCGCCAGCCCCGCCCCTAGGAGGGGGGGCGTAAATACGCAGTATTTT
TRBJ2-1 | NA | NA | TRBV11-2 | CASARPGSRSSYNEQFF | TGTGCCAGCGCAAGGCCAGGGTCGCGTAGCTCCTACAATGAGCAGTTCTTC
TRBJ1-6 | NA | NA | TRBV4-3 | CASSQEGTSLSYNSPLHF | TGCGCCAGCAGCCAAGAGGGCACCAGCCTATCCTATAATTCACCCCTCCACTTT
TRBJ2-3 | NA | NA | TRBV14 | CASSLPGISSTDTQYF | TGTGCCAGCAGCCTCCCGGGAATCTCTAGCACAGATACGCAGTATTTT
TRBJ2-7 | few | TRBD1 | TRBV6-6 | CASRETGRDEQYF | TGTGCCAGCAGGGAGACAGGGCGGGACGAGCAGTACTTC
TRBJ2-1 | once | NA | TRBV9 | CASSLRQSSYNEQFF | TGTGCCAGCAGCTTGAGACAGAGCTCCTACAATGAGCAGTTCTTC
TRBJ1-2 | NA | TRBD1 | TRBV6-6 | CASSATRTGTYGYTF | TGTGCCAGCAGCGCTACTCGGACAGGGACCTATGGCTACACCTTC